This T cell receptor beta chain emerged from a study of blood T cell repertoires in COVID-19. Background on the study: The United States, Italy and Spain supplied acute and convalescent COVID-19 samples. Sources were T cells, B-cell-depleted T cells, or PBMCs; the material itself was cDNA or gDNA.

CDR1 and CDR2 from the germline V gene are SNHLY and FYNNEI. This CDR3 is 13 amino acids long. Trimming removed 8 bases from V and 7 bases from J, with 12 bases in between. In the authors' methods: Amplification with reference gene primers provided the estimates of nucleated cell counts. The data were produced by immunoSEQ multiplex PCR, yet TCRdb's version contains in-frame clones alone and is incomplete. The DNA was the basis for D and trimming; V, J and clone size are from that table. Here the sample spans 90,000 or so clones, less than 75% being singletons. Sequenced: peripheral blood. The chain couples TRBV2 to TRBJ1-6; possibly TRBD1 for D (5 bases). This TCR was recovered from a woman aged 60-75 years in a cohort sampled during active or convalescent COVID-19. The CDR3 reads CASGARRNSPLHF. DNA of the CDR3: TGTGCCAGCGGGGCCAGGAGAAATTCACCCCTCCACTTT.